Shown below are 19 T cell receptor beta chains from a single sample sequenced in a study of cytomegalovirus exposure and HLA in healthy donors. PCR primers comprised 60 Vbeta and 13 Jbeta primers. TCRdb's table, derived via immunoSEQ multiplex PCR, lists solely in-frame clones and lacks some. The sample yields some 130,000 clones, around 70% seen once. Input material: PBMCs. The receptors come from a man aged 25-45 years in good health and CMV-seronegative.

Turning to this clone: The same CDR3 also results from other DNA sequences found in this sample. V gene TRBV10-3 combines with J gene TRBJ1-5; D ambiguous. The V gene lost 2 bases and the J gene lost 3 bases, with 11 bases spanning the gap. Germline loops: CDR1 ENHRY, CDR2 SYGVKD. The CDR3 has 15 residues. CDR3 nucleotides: TGTGCCATCAGTGAGGGACCCGGGGACAATCAGCCCCAGCATTTT. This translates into CAISEGPGDNQPQHF.

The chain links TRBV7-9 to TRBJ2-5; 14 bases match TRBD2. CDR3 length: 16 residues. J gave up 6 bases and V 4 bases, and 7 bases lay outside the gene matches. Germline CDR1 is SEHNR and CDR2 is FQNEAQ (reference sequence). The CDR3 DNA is TGTGCCAGCAGCTCAGACGGGACTAGCGGGAGAAAGACCCAGTACTTC. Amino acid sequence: CASSSDGTSGRKTQYF.

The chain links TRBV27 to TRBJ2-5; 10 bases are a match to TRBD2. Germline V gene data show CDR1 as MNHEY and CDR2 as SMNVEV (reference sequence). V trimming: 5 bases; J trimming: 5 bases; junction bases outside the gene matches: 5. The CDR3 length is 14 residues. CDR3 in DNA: TGTGCCAGCAGTCCTCTAGCGGGGGCGGAGACCCAGTACTTC. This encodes CASSPLAGAETQYF.

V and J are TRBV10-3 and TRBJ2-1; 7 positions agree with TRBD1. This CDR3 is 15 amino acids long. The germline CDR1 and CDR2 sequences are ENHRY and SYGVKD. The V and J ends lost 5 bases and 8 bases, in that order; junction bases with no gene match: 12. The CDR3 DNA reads TGTGCCATCAGTTCTCCGGGACAGCCTAGGTATGAGCAGTTCTTC. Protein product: CAISSPGQPRYEQFF.

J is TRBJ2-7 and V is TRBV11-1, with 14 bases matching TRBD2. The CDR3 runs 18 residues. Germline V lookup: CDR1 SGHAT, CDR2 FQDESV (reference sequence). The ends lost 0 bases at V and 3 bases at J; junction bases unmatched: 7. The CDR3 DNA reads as TGTGCCAGCAGCTTAGCAGGACTAGCGGGAGGCCCCGGCTACGAGCAGTACTTC. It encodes CASSLAGLAGGPGYEQYF.

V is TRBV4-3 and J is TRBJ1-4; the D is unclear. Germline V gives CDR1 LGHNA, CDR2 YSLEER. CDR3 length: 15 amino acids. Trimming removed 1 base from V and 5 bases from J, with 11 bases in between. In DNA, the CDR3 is TGCGCCAGCAGCCAAGGACGGAGCCTGAATGAAAAACTGTTTTTT. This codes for CASSQGRSLNEKLFF.

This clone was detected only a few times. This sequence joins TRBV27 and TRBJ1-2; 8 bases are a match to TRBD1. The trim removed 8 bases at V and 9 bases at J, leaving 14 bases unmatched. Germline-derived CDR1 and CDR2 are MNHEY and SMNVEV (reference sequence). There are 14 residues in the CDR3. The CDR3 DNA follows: TGTGCCAGCGGGACAGGTAGTCTACGTCGTCGCTACACCTTC. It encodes CASGTGSLRRRYTF.

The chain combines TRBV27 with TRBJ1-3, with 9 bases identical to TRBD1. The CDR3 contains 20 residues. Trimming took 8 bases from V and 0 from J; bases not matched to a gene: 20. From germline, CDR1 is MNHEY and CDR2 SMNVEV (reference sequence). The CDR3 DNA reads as TGTGCCAGCCTCATACCACCGGGACAGGGCACCCTCTTCTCTGGAAACACCATATATTTT. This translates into CASLIPPGQGTLFSGNTIYF.

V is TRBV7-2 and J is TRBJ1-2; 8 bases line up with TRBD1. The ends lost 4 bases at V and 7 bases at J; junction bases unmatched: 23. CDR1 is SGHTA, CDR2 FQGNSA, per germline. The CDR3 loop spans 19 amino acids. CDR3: CASSSETFSLQGAAGGYTF. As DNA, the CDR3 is TGTGCCAGCAGCTCGGAAACCTTTTCTCTCCAGGGGGCGGCAGGTGGCTACACCTTC.

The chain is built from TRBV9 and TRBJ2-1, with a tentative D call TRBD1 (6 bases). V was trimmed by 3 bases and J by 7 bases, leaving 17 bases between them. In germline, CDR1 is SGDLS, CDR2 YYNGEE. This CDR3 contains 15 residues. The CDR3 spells CASSASVTGRNEQFF. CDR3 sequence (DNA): TGTGCCAGCAGCGCCTCGGTTACAGGGCGGAATGAGCAGTTCTTC.

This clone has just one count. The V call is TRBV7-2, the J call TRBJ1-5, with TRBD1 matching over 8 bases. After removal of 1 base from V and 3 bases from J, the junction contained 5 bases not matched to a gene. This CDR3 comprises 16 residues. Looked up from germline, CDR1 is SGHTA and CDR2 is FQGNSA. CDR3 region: CASSLGGTGVNQPQHF. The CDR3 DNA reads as TGTGCCAGCAGCTTAGGGGGGACAGGAGTCAATCAGCCCCAGCATTTT. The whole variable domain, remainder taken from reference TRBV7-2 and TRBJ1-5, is GAGVSQSPSNKVTEKGKDVELRCDPISGHTALYWYRQSLGQGLEFLIYFQGNSAPDKSGLPSDRFSAERTGGSVSTLTIQRTQQEDSAVYLCASSLGGTGVNQPQHFGDGTRLSIL.

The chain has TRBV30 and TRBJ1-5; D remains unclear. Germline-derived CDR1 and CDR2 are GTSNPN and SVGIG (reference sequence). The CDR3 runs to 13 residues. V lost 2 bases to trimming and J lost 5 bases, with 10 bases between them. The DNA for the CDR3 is TGTGCCTGGAGTCCCCAACGGGATCAGCCCCAGCATTTT. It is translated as CAWSPQRDQPQHF.

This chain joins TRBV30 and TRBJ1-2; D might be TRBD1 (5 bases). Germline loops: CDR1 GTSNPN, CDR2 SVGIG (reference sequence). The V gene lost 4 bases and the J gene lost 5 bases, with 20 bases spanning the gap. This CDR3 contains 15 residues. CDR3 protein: CAWKREGQGDYGYTF. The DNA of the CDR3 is TGTGCCTGGAAGAGGGAGGGGCAGGGCGATTATGGCTACACCTTC.

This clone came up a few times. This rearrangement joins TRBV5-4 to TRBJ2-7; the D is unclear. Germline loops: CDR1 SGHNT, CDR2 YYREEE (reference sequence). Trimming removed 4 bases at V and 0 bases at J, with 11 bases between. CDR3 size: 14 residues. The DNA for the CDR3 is TGTGCCAGCAGCCCGTCTGAGAGCTCCTACGAGCAGTACTTC. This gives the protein CASSPSESSYEQYF.

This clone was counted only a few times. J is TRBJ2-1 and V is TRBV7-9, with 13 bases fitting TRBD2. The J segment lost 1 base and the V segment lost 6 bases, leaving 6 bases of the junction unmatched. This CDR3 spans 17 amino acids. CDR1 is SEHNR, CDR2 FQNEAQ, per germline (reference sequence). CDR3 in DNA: TGTGCCAGCAGTTCCGGGACTAGCGGGGAATCCTACAATGAGCAGTTCTTC. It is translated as CASSSGTSGESYNEQFF.

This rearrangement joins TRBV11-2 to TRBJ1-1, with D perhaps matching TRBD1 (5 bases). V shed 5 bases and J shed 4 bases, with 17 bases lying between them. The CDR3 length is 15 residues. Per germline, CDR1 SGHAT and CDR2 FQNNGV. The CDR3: CASSPQGSLFTEAFF. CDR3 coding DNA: TGTGCCAGCAGCCCGCAGGGTTCTTTATTCACTGAAGCTTTCTTT.

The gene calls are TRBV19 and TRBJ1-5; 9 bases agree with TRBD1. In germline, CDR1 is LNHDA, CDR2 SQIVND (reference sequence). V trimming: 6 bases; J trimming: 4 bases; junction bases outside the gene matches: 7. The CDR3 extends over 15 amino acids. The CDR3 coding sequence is TGTGCCAGTAGGAGTTCGGGACAGGGAAATCAGCCCCAGCATTTT. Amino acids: CASRSSGQGNQPQHF.

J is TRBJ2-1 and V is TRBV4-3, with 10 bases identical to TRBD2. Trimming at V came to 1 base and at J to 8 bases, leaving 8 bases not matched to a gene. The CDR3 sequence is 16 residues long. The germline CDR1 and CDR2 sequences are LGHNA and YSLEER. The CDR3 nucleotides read TGCGCCAGCAGCCAAGGAGCGGGAGGGCCGCTCGATGAGCAGTTCTTC. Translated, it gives CASSQGAGGPLDEQFF.

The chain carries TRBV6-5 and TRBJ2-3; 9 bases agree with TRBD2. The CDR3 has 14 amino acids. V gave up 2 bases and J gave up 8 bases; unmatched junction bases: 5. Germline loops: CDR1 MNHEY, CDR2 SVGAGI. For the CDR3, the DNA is TGTGCCAGCAGTTACCGGCGGGAGGGGGCTACGCAGTATTTT. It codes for CASSYRREGATQYF.